These 13 T cell receptor beta chains originate from one sample sequenced in a study of read filtering for tumor transcriptome and immune sequencing. Molecular barcoded adaptors covering alpha/delta and beta/gamma chains were used on roughly 400 ng RNA. TCRdb analysed the reads with MiXCR anew, one entry per CDR3 protein. Of about 130,000 distinct CDR3 sequences detected, less than 15% appear once; the ten largest clones hold approximately 8%. Sequencing was carried out using a population of CD138-negative cells sorted from bone marrow. The receptors stem from a donor over 35 with multiple myeloma.

This clonotype was counted ten times or more. The chain carries TRBV12-3 or TRBV12-4 and TRBJ1-5; perhaps TRBD1 as D (6 bases). CDR3 length: 14 amino acids. V lost 1 base to trimming and J lost 7 bases, with 11 bases between them. CDR3 residues: CASSLGGGGQPQHF. The CDR3 DNA reads TGTGCCAGCAGTTTAGGGGGGGGCGGACAGCCCCAGCATTTT.

Many counts were recorded for this clonotype. The rearrangement joins TRBV4-3 to TRBJ2-1, with 8 positions matching TRBD1. CDR3 length: 16 residues. The V gene's germline CDR1 is LGHNA and CDR2 YSLEER. Unmatched junction bases numbered 8, after V lost 0 bases and J lost 7 bases. The CDR3 nucleotides are TGCGCCAGCAGCCAAGATCGCACAGGGGGATGGAATGAGCAGTTCTTC. Translating gives CASSQDRTGGWNEQFF.

The sample holds a few counts of this clonotype. V and J are TRBV27 and TRBJ1-2; D gene ambiguous. This CDR3 contains 15 residues. Trimming took 5 bases from V and 6 from J, leaving 19 bases between them. Germline loops: CDR1 MNHEY, CDR2 SMNVEV (reference sequence). The DNA for the CDR3 is TGTGCCAGCAGTAAAAACGGCCTAAAAATGGATGGCTACACCTTC. Translation gives CASSKNGLKMDGYTF.

This clonotype was picked up many times. V is TRBV9 and J is TRBJ2-5; no definite D call. The CDR3 covers 13 residues. V lost 3 bases, J lost 3 bases, and 9 bases lay in between. Germline assignment: CDR1 SGDLS and CDR2 YYNGEE. The DNA of the CDR3 is TGTGCCAGCAGCGACGGTGTCAAAGAGACCCAGTACTTC. Encoded protein: CASSDGVKETQYF.

This clonotype occurred many times. This rearrangement joins TRBV9 to TRBJ2-2; the D is unclear. The CDR3 is 12 amino acids. Germline CDR1 is SGDLS and CDR2 is YYNGEE. The V end was cut by 1 base, the J end by 4 bases, with 2 bases between. CDR3 sequence (DNA): TGTGCCAGCAGCGTAAGCACCGGGGAGCTGTTTTTT. It is translated as CASSVSTGELFF.

This clonotype was detected many times. The chain joins TRBV20-1 to TRBJ1-1, with unresolved D. The CDR3 runs 12 residues. The germline gives CDR1 DFQATT, CDR2 SNEGSKA (reference sequence). V lost 5 bases and J lost 1, with 8 bases in between. The CDR3 nucleotides read TGCAGTGCTTTAGACGGGAACACTGAAGCTTTCTTT. Translating it yields CSALDGNTEAFF.

This clonotype was seen at least ten times. The J gene is TRBJ1-1, the V gene TRBV5-1; 8 positions agree with TRBD1. The length of the CDR3 is 15 residues. Germline CDR1 reads SGHRS; CDR2 reads YFSETQ. The V and J ends lost 4 bases and 3 bases, in that order; junction bases with no gene match: 8. The CDR3 DNA sequence: TGCGCCAGCAGCGAAGGACAGGGCTTCGACACTGAAGCTTTCTTT. Residues: CASSEGQGFDTEAFF. Supplemented by reference TRBV5-1 and TRBJ1-1, the full variable domain reads KAGVTQTPRYLIKTRGQQVTLSCSPISGHRSVSWYQQTPGQGLQFLFEYFSETQRNKGNFPGRFSGRQFSNSRSEMNVSTLELGDSALYLCASSEGQGFDTEAFFGQGTRLTVV.

At least ten counts were recorded for this clonotype. The J gene is TRBJ2-1, the V gene TRBV11-3; TRBD1 aligns across 9 bases. The trim removed 6 bases at V and 3 bases at J, leaving 6 bases unmatched. CDR1 and CDR2 (germline): SGHNT, YENEEA. The CDR3 is 15 residues long. CDR3 DNA: TGTGCCAGCAGTACAGGGGGCCAGGTCTACAATGAGCAGTTCTTC. Protein product: CASSTGGQVYNEQFF.

This clonotype was observed at least ten times. The rearrangement joins TRBV19 to TRBJ2-2, with 9 bases identical to TRBD2. The CDR3 has 15 residues. From germline, CDR1 is LNHDA and CDR2 SQIVND (reference sequence). J lost 6 bases, V lost 4 bases, and 6 bases had no gene match. CDR3 sequence reads: CASSRVAGVPGELFF. The CDR3 DNA sequence: TGTGCCAGTAGTAGGGTAGCGGGAGTCCCCGGGGAGCTGTTTTTT.

As for this clonotype: Since a much larger clone is just one base distant, this may be a read error. The chain joins TRBV19 to TRBJ1-4; D gene ambiguous. CDR1 is LNHDA and CDR2 is SQIVND in the germline V gene (reference sequence). This CDR3 comprises 14 residues. Trimming took 3 bases from V and 6 from J, leaving 11 bases between them. DNA for the CDR3: TGTGCCAGTAGTATTTTTCTCCCGGATGAAAAACTGTTTTTT. Translation gives CASSIFLPDEKLFF.

This clonotype was seen many times. The rearrangement joins TRBV29-1 to TRBJ2-4, with D hard to call. The V and J ends lost 0 bases and 10 bases respectively, with 10 bases between them. This CDR3 has 12 residues. Germline CDR1 reads SQVTM; CDR2 reads ANQGSEA. The CDR3 sequence is CSVEDGGRIQYF. The CDR3 region has the DNA TGCAGCGTTGAAGATGGCGGACGTATTCAGTACTTC.

The sample holds many counts of this clonotype. The chain links TRBV14 to TRBJ1-4, with D possibly TRBD1 on 6 matching bases. CDR1 SGHDN and CDR2 FVKESK come from the germline V gene. The V and J ends lost 2 bases and 7 bases respectively, with 17 bases between them. The CDR3 contains 16 residues. Here the CDR3 DNA reads TGTGCCAGCAGCCAACCAGGAGGGGGGCTTGGTGAAAAACTGTTTTTT. Its protein is CASSQPGGGLGEKLFF. Variable domain in full (rest from reference TRBV14 and TRBJ1-4): EAGVTQFPSHSVIEKGQTVTLRCDPISGHDNLYWYRRVMGKEIKFLLHFVKESKQDESGMPNNRFLAERTGGTYSTLKVQPAELEDSGVYFCASSQPGGGLGEKLFFGSGTQLSVL.

Many counts were recorded for this clonotype. The chain employs TRBV29-1 and TRBJ2-5, with a possible D match to TRBD1 (5 bases). Deletions cut 7 bases from V and 4 bases from J, with 10 bases between. CDR1 is SQVTM and CDR2 is ANQGSEA in the germline V gene. The CDR3 runs 11 residues. In DNA, the CDR3 is TGCAGCGGCGGACAAGTAGAGACCCAGTACTTC. This codes for CSGGQVETQYF.